The entry below gives a single T cell receptor (beta chain) sequence along with its context. Its antigen is unknown. Sequencing was performed with immunoSEQ multiplex PCR; in TCRdb, only in-frame clones are kept and a portion is missing. The profile shows over 60,000 clones, approximately 94% of them singletons. The V gene end was trimmed by 5 bases and the J gene end by 0 bases; junction bases not matched to a gene: 6. The CDR3 totals 16 residues. Germline-derived CDR1 and CDR2 are SNHLY and FYNNEI. These data are taken from a study of cytomegalovirus exposure and HLA in healthy donors. Looking at the study overall: In a later analysis, the roughly 130 validation repertoires were reported to have used the same platform as the approximately 690 first-cohort repertoires.

Study-wide findings and caveats: Cytomegalovirus association was listed for 150 or so TCR beta chains. Most TCR sequences were seen very rarely across donors, but some public TCRs occurred in many. The classifier reportedly diagnosed cytomegalovirus status with high specificity and sensitivity.

V gene TRBV2 combines with J gene TRBJ1-5; 8 bases fit TRBD1. The TCR originated in a man in his late teens or twenties in good health and CMV-seropositive. Sequences were obtained from PBMCs. CDR3 nucleotide sequence: TGTGCCAGCAGTCGACAGGGGCTAAGTAGCAATCAGCCCCAGCATTTT. It yields the protein CASSRQGLSSNQPQHF.